This T cell receptor (beta chain) was profiled in a study of shared clonotypes between healthy human individuals. Regarding this clone: Its antigen is undetermined.

Libraries were prepared by immunoSEQ multiplex PCR; TCRdb keeps only in-frame clonotypes and omits some of them. Among about 2,200,000 clones listed, 85% to 95% were seen once. Naive CD8 cells, CD45RO-negative and positively selected for CCR7, excluded terminally differentiated effector memory CD45RA+ cells. With 6 bases removed from V and 4 bases from J, the gap between germline ends came to 13 bases. There are 14 residues in the CDR3. Germline loops: CDR1 SNHLY, CDR2 FYNNEI. Whole-study results and caveats: Among donors, the sharing of clonotypes was expected to be influenced by sequencing depth.

This clonotype was sampled from a man younger than 30 in good health. Some clones in this sample may be carry-over from other donors' samples. V usage is TRBV2 and J usage is TRBJ1-5; D is undetermined. Sample: naive CD8+ T cells from PBMCs. The CDR3 is CASRARAANQPQHF. CDR3 coding DNA: TGTGCCAGCAGAGCCCGGGCGGCGAATCAGCCCCAGCATTTT.